This T cell receptor (beta chain) derives from a study of T cells after somatic rescue of genetic block. Sequencing was performed with immunoSEQ multiplex PCR; in TCRdb, only in-frame clones are kept and a portion is missing. The data contain roughly 67,000 clones, just under 95% of them singletons. V shed 4 bases and J 5 bases; nucleotides not matched to a gene: 0. The germline gives CDR1 LNHDA, CDR2 SQIVND (reference sequence). CDR3 length: 12 amino acids. The TCR originated in a man aged 35 to 55. Material for sequencing was peripheral blood mononuclear cells (PBMCs). This chain links TRBV19 with TRBJ1-2; 8 bases align to TRBD1. In DNA form, the CDR3 reads TGTGCCAGTAGTAGGGACAGGTATGGCTACACCTTC. This encodes CASSRDRYGYTF. The whole variable domain, filled in from reference TRBV19 and TRBJ1-2, reads DGGITQSPKYLFRKEGQNVTLSCEQNLNHDAMYWYRQDPGQGLRLIYYSQIVNDFQKGDIAEGYSVSREKKESFPLTVTSAQKNPTAFYLCASSRDRYGYTFGSGTRLTVV.